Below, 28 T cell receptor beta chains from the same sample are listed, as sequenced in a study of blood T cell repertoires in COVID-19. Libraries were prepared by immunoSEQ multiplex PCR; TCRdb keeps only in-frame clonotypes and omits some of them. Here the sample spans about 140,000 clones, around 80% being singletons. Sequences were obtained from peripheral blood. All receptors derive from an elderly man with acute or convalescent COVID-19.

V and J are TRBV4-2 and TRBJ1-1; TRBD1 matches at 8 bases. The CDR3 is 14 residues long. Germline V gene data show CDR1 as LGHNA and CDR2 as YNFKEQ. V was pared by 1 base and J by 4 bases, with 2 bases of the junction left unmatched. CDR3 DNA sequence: TGTGCCAGCAGCCAAGGTGACAGGGGCACTGAAGCTTTCTTT. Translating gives CASSQGDRGTEAFF.

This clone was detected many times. The CDR3 nucleotides read TGTGCCAGCAGCGGGGGGTCTGCGCGAGCCAACGTCCTGACTTTC. Translating it yields CASSGGSARANVLTF. V is TRBV5-5 and J is TRBJ2-6; tentative D call: TRBD2 (6 bases). CDR3 length: 15 amino acids. CDR1 and CDR2 (germline): SGHKS, YYEKEE (reference sequence). The V end lost 4 bases, the J end lost 7 bases, and 15 bases lay between the germline ends. Full variable domain (outside the CDR3, taken from reference TRBV5-5 and TRBJ2-6): DAGVTQSPTHLIKTRGQQVTLRCSPISGHKSVSWYQQVLGQGPQFIFQYYEKEERGRGNFPDRFSARQFPNYSSELNVNALLLGDSALYLCASSGGSARANVLTFGAGSRLTVL.

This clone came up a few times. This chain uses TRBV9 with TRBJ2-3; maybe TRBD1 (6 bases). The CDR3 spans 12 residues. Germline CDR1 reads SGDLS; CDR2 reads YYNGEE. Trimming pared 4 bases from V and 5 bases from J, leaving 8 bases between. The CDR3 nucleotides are TGTGCCAGCAGCCCAGGGGAAGATACGCAGTATTTT. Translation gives CASSPGEDTQYF.

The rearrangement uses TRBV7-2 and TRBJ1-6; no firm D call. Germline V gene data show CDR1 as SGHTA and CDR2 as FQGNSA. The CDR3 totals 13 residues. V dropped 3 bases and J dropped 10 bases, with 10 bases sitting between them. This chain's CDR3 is CASSFMGDSPLHF. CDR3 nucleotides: TGTGCCAGCAGCTTTATGGGAGACTCACCCCTCCACTTT.

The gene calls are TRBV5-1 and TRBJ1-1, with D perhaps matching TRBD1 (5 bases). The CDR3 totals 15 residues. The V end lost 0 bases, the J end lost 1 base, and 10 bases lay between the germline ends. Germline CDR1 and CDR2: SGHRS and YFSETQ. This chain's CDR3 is CASSLGLTENTEAFF. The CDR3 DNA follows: TGCGCCAGCAGCTTGGGCTTGACAGAGAACACTGAAGCTTTCTTT.

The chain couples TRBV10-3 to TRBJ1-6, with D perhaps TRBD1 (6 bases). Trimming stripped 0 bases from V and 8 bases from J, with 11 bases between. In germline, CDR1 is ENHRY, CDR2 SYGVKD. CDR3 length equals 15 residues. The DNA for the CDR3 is TGTGCCATCAGTGAGTCGGGGACAAAGGATTCACCCCTCCACTTT. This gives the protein CAISESGTKDSPLHF.

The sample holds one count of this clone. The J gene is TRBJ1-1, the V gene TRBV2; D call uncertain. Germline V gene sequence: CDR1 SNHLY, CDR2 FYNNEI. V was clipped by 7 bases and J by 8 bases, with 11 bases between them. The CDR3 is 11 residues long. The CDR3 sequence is CASTPGREAFF. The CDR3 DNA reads TGTGCCAGCACTCCCGGGAGGGAAGCTTTCTTT.

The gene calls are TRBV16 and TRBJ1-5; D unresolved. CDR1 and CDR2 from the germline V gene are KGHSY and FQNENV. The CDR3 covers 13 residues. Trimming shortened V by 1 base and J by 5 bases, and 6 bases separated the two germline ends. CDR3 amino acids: CASSQLGDQPQHF. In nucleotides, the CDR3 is TGTGCCAGCAGCCAATTGGGCGATCAGCCCCAGCATTTT.

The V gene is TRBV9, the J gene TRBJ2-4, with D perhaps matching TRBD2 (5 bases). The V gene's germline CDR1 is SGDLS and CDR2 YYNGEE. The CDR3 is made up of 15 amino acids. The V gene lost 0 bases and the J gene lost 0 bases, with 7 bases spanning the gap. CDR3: CASSVGGLAKNIQYF. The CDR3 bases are TGTGCCAGCAGCGTAGGAGGGTTAGCCAAAAACATTCAGTACTTC.

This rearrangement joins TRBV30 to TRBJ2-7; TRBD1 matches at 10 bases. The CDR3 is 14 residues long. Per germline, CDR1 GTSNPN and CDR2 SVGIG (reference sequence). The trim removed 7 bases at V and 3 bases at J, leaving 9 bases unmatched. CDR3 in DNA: TGTGCCTTCTCCCGGGACAGGGGAATCTACGAGCAGTACTTC. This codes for CAFSRDRGIYEQYF.

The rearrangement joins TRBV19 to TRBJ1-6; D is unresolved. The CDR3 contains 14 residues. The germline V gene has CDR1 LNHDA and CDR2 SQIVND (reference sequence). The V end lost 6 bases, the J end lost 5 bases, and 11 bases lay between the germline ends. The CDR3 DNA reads TGTGCCAGTAGCGTGTGGCAGAATAATTCACCCCTCCACTTT. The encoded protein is CASSVWQNNSPLHF.

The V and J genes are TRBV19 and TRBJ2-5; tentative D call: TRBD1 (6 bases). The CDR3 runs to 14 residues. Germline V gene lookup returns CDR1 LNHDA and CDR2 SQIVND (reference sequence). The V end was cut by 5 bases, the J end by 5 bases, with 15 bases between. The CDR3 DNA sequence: TGTGCCAGTAGTCGAAACACAGGGTACGAGACCCAGTACTTC. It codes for CASSRNTGYETQYF.

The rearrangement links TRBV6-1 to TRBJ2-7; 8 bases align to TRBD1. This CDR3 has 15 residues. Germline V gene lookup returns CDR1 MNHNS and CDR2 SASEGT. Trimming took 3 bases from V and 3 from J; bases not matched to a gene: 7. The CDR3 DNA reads TGTGCCAGCAGTGAGGGGCCCGGGACAGGCTACGAGCAGTACTTC. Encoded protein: CASSEGPGTGYEQYF.

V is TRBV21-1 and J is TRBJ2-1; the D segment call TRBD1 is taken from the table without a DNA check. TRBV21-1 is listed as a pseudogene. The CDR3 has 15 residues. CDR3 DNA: TGTGCCAGAAAAAGGAGGGACAGGGAATGGGGTGAGCAGTTCTTC. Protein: CARKRRDREWGEQFF.

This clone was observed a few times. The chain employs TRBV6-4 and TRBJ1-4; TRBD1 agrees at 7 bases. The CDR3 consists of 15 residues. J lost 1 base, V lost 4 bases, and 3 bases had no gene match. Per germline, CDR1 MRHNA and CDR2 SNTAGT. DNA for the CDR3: TGTGCCAGCAGTGCGACAGGGTTAACTAATGAAAAACTGTTTTTT. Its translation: CASSATGLTNEKLFF.

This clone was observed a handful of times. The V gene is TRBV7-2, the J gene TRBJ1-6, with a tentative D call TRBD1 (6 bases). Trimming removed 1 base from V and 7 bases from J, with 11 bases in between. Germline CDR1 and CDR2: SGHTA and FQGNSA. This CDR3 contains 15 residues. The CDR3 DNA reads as TGTGCCAGCAGCTTAGGACCAGGGGAAAATTCACCCCTCCACTTT. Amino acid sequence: CASSLGPGENSPLHF.

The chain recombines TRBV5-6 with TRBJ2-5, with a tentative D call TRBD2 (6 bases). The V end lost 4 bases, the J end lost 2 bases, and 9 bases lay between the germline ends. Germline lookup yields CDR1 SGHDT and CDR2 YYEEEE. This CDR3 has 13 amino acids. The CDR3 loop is CASSLGTQETQYF. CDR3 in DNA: TGTGCCAGCAGCCTGGGGACTCAAGAGACCCAGTACTTC.

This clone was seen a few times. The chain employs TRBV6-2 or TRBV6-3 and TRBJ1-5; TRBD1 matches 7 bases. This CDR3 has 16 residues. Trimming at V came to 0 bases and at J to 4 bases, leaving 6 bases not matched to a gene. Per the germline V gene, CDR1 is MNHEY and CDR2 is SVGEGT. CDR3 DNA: TGTGCCAGCAGTTACTCGAGGAGGGGGCAGAATCAGCCCCAGCATTTT. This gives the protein CASSYSRRGQNQPQHF.

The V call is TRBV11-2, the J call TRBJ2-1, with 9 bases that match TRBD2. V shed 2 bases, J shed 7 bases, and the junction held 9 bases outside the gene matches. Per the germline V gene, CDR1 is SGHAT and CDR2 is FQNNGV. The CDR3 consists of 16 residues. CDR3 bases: TGTGCCAGCAGCTTAACCGGGCGGGGGGGAGAAAATGAGCAGTTCTTC. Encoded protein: CASSLTGRGGENEQFF.

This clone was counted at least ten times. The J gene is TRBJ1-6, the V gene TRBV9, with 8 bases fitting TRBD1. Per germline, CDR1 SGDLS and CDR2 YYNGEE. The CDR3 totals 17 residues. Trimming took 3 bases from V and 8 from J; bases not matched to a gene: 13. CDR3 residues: CASSATYTGTGDSPLHF. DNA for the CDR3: TGTGCCAGCAGCGCAACCTATACCGGGACAGGAGATTCACCCCTCCACTTT.

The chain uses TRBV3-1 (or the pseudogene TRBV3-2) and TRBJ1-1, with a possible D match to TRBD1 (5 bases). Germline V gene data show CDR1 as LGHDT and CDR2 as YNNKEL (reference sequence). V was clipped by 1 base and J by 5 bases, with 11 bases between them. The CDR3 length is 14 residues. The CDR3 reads CASSQVAGGTEAFF. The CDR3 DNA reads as TGTGCCAGCAGCCAAGTGGCGGGGGGGACTGAAGCTTTCTTT.

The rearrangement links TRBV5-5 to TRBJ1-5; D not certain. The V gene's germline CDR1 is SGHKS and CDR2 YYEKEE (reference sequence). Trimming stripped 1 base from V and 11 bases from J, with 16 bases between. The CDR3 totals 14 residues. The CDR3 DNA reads TGTGCCAGCAGCTTGTACGGCCGGGGTGAGACCCAGCATTTT. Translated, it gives CASSLYGRGETQHF.

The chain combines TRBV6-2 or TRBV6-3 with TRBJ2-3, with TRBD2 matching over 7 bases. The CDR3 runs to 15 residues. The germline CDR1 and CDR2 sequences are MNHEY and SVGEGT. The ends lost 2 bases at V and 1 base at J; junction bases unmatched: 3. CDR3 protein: CASSYGGGGTDTQYF. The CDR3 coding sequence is TGTGCCAGCAGTTACGGTGGGGGGGGCACAGATACGCAGTATTTT.

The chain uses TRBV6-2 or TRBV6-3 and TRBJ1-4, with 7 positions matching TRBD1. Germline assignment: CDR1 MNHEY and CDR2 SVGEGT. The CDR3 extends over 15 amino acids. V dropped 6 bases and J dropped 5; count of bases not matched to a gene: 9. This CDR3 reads CASSPGRGVNEKLFF. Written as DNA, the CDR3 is TGTGCCAGCAGCCCCGGCAGGGGGGTGAATGAAAAACTGTTTTTT.

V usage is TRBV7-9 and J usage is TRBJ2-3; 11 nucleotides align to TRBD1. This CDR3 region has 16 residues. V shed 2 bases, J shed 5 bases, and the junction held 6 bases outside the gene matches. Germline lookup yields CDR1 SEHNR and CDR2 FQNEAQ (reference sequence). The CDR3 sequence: CASSLLRTGGIDTQYF. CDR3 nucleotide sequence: TGTGCCAGCAGCTTATTACGGACAGGGGGCATAGATACGCAGTATTTT.

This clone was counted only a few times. The CDR3 nucleotides are TGTGCCAGCAGCCATCAGCGGGGGCGCACAGATACGCAGTATTTT. Translated: CASSHQRGRTDTQYF. The chain has TRBV14 and TRBJ2-3, with 8 bases aligning to TRBD2. Germline lookup yields CDR1 SGHDN and CDR2 FVKESK. The CDR3 totals 15 residues. J gave up 1 base and V 3 bases, and 3 bases lay outside the gene matches.

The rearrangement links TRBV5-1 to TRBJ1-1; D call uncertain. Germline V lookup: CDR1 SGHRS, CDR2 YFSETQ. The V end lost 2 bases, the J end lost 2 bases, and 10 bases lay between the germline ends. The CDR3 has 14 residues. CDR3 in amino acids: CASSLTTDNTEAFF. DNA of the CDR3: TGCGCCAGCAGCTTAACAACAGACAACACTGAAGCTTTCTTT. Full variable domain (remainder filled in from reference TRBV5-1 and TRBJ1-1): KAGVTQTPRYLIKTRGQQVTLSCSPISGHRSVSWYQQTPGQGLQFLFEYFSETQRNKGNFPGRFSGRQFSNSRSEMNVSTLELGDSALYLCASSLTTDNTEAFFGQGTRLTVV.

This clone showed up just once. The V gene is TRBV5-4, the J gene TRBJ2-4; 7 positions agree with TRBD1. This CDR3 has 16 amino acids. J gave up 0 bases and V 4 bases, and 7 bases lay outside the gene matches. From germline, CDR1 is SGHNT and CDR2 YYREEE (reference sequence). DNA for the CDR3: TGTGCCAGCAGCCACAGACAGGGTTTAGCCAAAAACATTCAGTACTTC. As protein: CASSHRQGLAKNIQYF.